This T cell receptor beta chain stems from a study of cytomegalovirus exposure and HLA in healthy donors. Study-level findings and limits: The study dropped some indistinguishable V segments, TRBV6-2 and TRBV6-3 among them.

The CDR3 is 12 amino acids. Germline CDR1 is MNHEY and CDR2 is SMNVEV (reference sequence). Trimming pared 4 bases from V and 5 bases from J, leaving 9 bases between. In the case of this clone: Its target is unknown.

This PCR relied on a set of 60 Vbeta primers and 13 Jbeta primers. Repertoires were generated with immunoSEQ multiplex PCR, while TCRdb's copy carries only in-frame clones and drops some. The table has some 190,000 clones, roughly 80% seen once. Sequenced: PBMCs. The chain recombines TRBV27 with TRBJ2-7; D gene unclear. This TCR was sampled from a male donor in good health and CMV-seronegative. The CDR3 DNA reads as TGTGCCAGCAGTTCCAATGTCCACGAGCAGTACTTC. Protein: CASSSNVHEQYF.